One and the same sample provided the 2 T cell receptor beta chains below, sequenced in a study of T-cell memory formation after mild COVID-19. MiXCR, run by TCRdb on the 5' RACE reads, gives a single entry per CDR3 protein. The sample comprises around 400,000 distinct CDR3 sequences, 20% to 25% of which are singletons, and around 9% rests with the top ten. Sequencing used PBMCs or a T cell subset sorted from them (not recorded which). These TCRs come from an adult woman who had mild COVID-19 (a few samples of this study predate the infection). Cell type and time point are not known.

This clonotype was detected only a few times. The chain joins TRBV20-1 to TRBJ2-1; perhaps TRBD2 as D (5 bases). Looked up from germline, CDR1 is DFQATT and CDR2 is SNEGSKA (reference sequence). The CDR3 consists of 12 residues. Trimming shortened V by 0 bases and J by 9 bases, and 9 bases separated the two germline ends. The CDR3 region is CSARDGRVEQFF. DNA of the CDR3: TGCAGTGCTAGAGATGGGAGAGTTGAGCAGTTCTTC.

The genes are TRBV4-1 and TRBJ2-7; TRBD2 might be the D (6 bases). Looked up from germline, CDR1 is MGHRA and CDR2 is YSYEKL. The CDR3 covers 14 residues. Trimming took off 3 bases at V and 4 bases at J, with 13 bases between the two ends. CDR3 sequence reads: CASSHGAEGYEQYF. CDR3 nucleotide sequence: TGCGCCAGCAGCCACGGCGCGGAGGGGTACGAGCAGTACTTC.